These T cell receptor beta chains were read from a single sample in a study of shared clonotypes between healthy human individuals. Measured with immunoSEQ multiplex PCR; TCRdb has only the in-frame clones, and not every one. The table lists 550,000 to 600,000 clones, roughly 98% of them singletons. The material sequenced was naive CD8+ T cells sorted from blood. The receptors were sampled from a man aged 25-45 years in good health. The CDR3 runs from the conserved cysteine through the conserved F or W. The D gene is left open where the match is weak. For some rows the clone size is stated as once, few or many, or as a class when expanded; others skip it.

V gene: TRBV11-2; D gene: -; J gene: TRBJ2-1; clone size: -; CDR3 protein: CASSPPLGNEQFF; CDR3 DNA: TGTGCCAGCAGCCCCCCTCTAGGCAATGAGCAGTTCTTC
V gene: TRBV28; D gene: -; J gene: TRBJ1-1; clone size: -; CDR3 protein: CASSFRFFEMNTEAFF; CDR3 DNA: TGTGCCAGCAGTTTCCGTTTTTTTGAAATGAACACTGAAGCTTTCTTT
V gene: TRBV30; D gene: -; J gene: TRBJ1-1; clone size: -; CDR3 protein: CAWNKRASGTEAFF; CDR3 DNA: TGTGCCTGGAATAAAAGGGCTTCGGGCACTGAAGCTTTCTTT
V gene: TRBV9; D gene: -; J gene: TRBJ2-1; clone size: -; CDR3 protein: CASSEPPFF; CDR3 DNA: TGTGCCAGCAGCGAGCCCCCGTTCTTC
V gene: TRBV4-1; D gene: TRBD2; J gene: TRBJ2-7; clone size: -; CDR3 protein: CASSQAASGTYEQYF; CDR3 DNA: TGCGCCAGCAGCCAAGCTGCTAGCGGGACGTACGAGCAGTACTTC
V gene: TRBV27; D gene: TRBD2; J gene: TRBJ2-1; clone size: -; CDR3 protein: CASSLGLAGQNEQFF; CDR3 DNA: TGTGCCAGCAGTTTAGGTCTAGCGGGACAGAATGAGCAGTTCTTC
V gene: TRBV19; D gene: TRBD1; J gene: TRBJ2-7; clone size: -; CDR3 protein: CATQPGQGYEQYF; CDR3 DNA: TGTGCCACCCAACCGGGACAGGGCTACGAGCAGTACTTC
V gene: TRBV4-3; D gene: -; J gene: TRBJ2-2; clone size: -; CDR3 protein: CASSQDRPAGELFF; CDR3 DNA: TGCGCCAGCAGCCAAGATAGACCGGCCGGGGAGCTGTTTTTT
V gene: TRBV27; D gene: -; J gene: TRBJ2-3; clone size: -; CDR3 protein: CASSTPRVEGTQYF; CDR3 DNA: TGTGCCAGCAGCACTCCTCGGGTTGAGGGAACGCAGTATTTT
V gene: TRBV27; D gene: -; J gene: TRBJ2-7; clone size: -; CDR3 protein: CASSPGQRYEQYF; CDR3 DNA: TGTGCCAGCAGTCCCGGACAGCGTTACGAGCAGTACTTC
V gene: TRBV7-9; D gene: -; J gene: TRBJ1-1; clone size: -; CDR3 protein: CASWRGNTEAFF; CDR3 DNA: TGTGCCAGTTGGAGGGGGAACACTGAAGCTTTCTTT
V gene: TRBV2; D gene: TRBD2; J gene: TRBJ2-3; clone size: once; CDR3 protein: CASSLSGIWPDTQYF; CDR3 DNA: TGTGCCAGCAGTCTCAGCGGGATCTGGCCAGATACGCAGTATTTT
V gene: TRBV27; D gene: -; J gene: TRBJ1-4; clone size: -; CDR3 protein: CASSLLGREEKLFF; CDR3 DNA: TGTGCCAGCAGTTTGTTAGGACGGGAGGAAAAACTGTTTTTT
V gene: TRBV29-1; D gene: -; J gene: TRBJ2-5; clone size: -; CDR3 protein: CSVLGRLETQYF; CDR3 DNA: TGCAGCGTTCTGGGCCGGCTGGAGACCCAGTACTTC
V gene: TRBV11-3; D gene: -; J gene: TRBJ2-7; clone size: -; CDR3 protein: CASSLRSGEKDEQYF; CDR3 DNA: TGTGCCAGCAGCTTACGGTCGGGGGAGAAAGACGAGCAGTACTTC
V gene: TRBV19; D gene: -; J gene: TRBJ2-3; clone size: once; CDR3 protein: CASSSPSEALGTDTQYF; CDR3 DNA: TGTGCCAGTAGTTCCCCCTCGGAGGCCCTAGGGACAGATACGCAGTATTTT
V gene: TRBV7-9; D gene: -; J gene: TRBJ2-5; clone size: once; CDR3 protein: CASSAEGQQETQYF; CDR3 DNA: TGTGCCAGCAGCGCCGAAGGACAGCAAGAGACCCAGTACTTC
V gene: TRBV14; D gene: -; J gene: TRBJ2-7; clone size: -; CDR3 protein: CASSQGFGGLSYEQYF; CDR3 DNA: TGTGCCAGCAGCCAAGGATTCGGGGGCCTCTCCTACGAGCAGTACTTC
V gene: TRBV7-9; D gene: -; J gene: TRBJ2-2; clone size: -; CDR3 protein: CASSPSATGELFF; CDR3 DNA: TGTGCCAGCAGCCCCTCGGCCACCGGGGAGCTGTTTTTT
V gene: TRBV30; D gene: -; J gene: TRBJ1-2; clone size: -; CDR3 protein: CAWELGGTGYGYTF; CDR3 DNA: TGTGCCTGGGAACTAGGGGGGACGGGCTATGGCTACACCTTC
V gene: TRBV7-7; D gene: -; J gene: TRBJ2-7; clone size: -; CDR3 protein: CASSLQGGGSYEQYF; CDR3 DNA: TGTGCTAGCAGCTTACAGGGAGGTGGGTCCTACGAGCAGTACTTC
V gene: TRBV6-6; D gene: -; J gene: TRBJ2-7; clone size: -; CDR3 protein: CASSQNYEQYF; CDR3 DNA: TGTGCCAGCAGTCAAAACTACGAGCAGTACTTC
V gene: TRBV9; D gene: TRBD1; J gene: TRBJ1-1; clone size: -; CDR3 protein: CASSGQGNGNTEAFF; CDR3 DNA: TGTGCCAGCAGCGGACAGGGAAATGGAAACACTGAAGCTTTCTTT
V gene: TRBV28; D gene: -; J gene: TRBJ1-2; clone size: -; CDR3 protein: CAISARDGYTF; CDR3 DNA: TGTGCCATATCGGCCCGGGATGGCTACACCTTC